This TCR beta chain appears in the sequencing data of a study of T cell clonotyping in hematopoietic cell transplantation. This table comes from immunoSEQ multiplex PCR, and its TCRdb copy is limited to in-frame clones, with some not included. The profile shows some 5,000 clones, around 94% of them singletons. V was clipped by 1 base and J by 1 base, with 10 bases between them. Germline-derived CDR1 and CDR2 are SGHVS and FNYEAQ. The CDR3 has 15 residues. This chain links TRBV7-6 with TRBJ1-1, with D perhaps TRBD1 (5 bases). This specimen consisted of PBMCs, obtained 180 days after allogeneic stem cell transplant. This TCR was recovered from a male patient aged 55 to 70 who had an allogeneic stem cell transplant from a related donor, so the T cells may come from the graft donor. Some clones in this sample may be carry-over from other donors' samples. DNA of the CDR3: TGTGCCAGCAGCTTAGTAGGGGTTTGGAACACTGAAGCTTTCTTT. Translated: CASSLVGVWNTEAFF.